This T cell receptor beta chain is drawn from a study of T cell changes during pregnancy in multiple sclerosis (dated by TCRdb to between 2017 and 2020). Broadly, across the study: The study looked at changes in the T cell repertoire across pregnancy in women with multiple sclerosis.

The method was the immunoSEQ multiplex PCR assay. TCRdb took over this immuneACCESS table, retaining in-frame rearrangements with V and J assigned. Such tables are incomplete; in checked studies, under half of the missing clones stem from an unresolved V gene, and the remainder is unexplained. This sample is represented by more than 55,000 clones; roughly 92% of them were singletons. In total, the top ten clones hold 1.4% of the sample. Per the germline V gene (reference sequence), MNHEY is the CDR1 and SMNVEV is the CDR2. V loses 0 bases at its end and J loses 4 bases; junction bases beyond the gene matches: 7. The CDR3 numbers 16 residues from cysteine through phenylalanine. Only the CDR3 DNA is retained, 48 bases long and in frame from the first base. Comments on this clone: Its target antigen remains unknown. Base qualities are not provided; no much larger clone lies one nucleotide away.

The specimen comprised peripheral blood, sampled in the second trimester of pregnancy. Rearrangement joined TRBV27 to TRBJ2-3; TRBD2 aligns with 7 central bases. The receptor was derived from a female donor with multiple sclerosis, enrolled in a pregnancy study. At the DNA level, the sequence is TGTGCCAGCAGTTTATCGATGCGACTAGCCGCAGATACGCAGTATTTT. The resulting protein is CASSLSMRLAADTQYF.